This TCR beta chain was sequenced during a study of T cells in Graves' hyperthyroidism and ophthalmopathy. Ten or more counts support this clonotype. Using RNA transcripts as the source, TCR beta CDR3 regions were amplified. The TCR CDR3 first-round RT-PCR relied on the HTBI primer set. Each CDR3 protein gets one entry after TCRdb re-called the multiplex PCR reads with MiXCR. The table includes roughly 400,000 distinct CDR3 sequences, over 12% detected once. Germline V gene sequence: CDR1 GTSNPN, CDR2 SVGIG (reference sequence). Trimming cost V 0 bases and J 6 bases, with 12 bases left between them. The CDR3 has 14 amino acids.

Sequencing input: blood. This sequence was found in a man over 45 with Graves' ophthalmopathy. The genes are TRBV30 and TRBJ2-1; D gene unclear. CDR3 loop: CAWSVAAIINEQFF. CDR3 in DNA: TGTGCCTGGAGTGTGGCGGCTATTATCAATGAGCAGTTCTTC.